Listed here is a single TCR beta chain. The CDR3 has 18 amino acids. The ends lost 2 bases at V and 1 base at J; junction bases unmatched: 6. Germline lookup yields CDR1 SNHLY and CDR2 FYNNEI. Measured with immunoSEQ multiplex PCR; TCRdb has only the in-frame clones, and not every one. The sample lists some 2.4 million clones; 93% were seen once. Investigators divided CD4+ cells into CD45RA+ naive and CD45RA-negative memory subsets. The sample originates from a study of shared clonotypes between healthy human individuals. Source material: naive CD4+ T cells from PBMCs. Subset in this sample: CD45RA+ positively selected. The chain has TRBV2 and TRBJ1-6; 9 bases match TRBD1. The TCR comes from a man younger than 35 in good health. Some clones in this sample may be carry-over from other donors' samples. The CDR3 nucleotides are TGTGCCAGCAGTGAATGGGAGACAGGGGGATCCTATAATTCACCCCTCCACTTT. Encoded protein: CASSEWETGGSYNSPLHF.